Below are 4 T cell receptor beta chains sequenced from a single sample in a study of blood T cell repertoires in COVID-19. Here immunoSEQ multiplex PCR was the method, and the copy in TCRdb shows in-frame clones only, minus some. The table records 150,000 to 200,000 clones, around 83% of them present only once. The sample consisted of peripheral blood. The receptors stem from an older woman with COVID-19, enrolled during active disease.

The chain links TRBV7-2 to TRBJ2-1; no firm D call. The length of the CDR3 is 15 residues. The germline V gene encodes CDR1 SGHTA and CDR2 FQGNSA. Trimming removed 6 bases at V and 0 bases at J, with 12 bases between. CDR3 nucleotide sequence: TGTGCCAGCAGGGCGCGCGGCCTCTCCTACAATGAGCAGTTCTTC. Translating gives CASRARGLSYNEQFF.

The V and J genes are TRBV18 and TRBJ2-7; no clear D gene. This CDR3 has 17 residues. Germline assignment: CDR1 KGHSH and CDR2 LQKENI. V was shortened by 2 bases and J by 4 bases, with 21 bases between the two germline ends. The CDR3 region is CASSPSGGSRVQYEQYF. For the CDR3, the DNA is TGTGCCAGCTCACCATCAGGTGGTTCGAGAGTCCAATACGAGCAGTACTTC.

The CDR3 sequence: CASSYQVSGANVLTF. The DNA for the CDR3 is TGTGCCAGCAGTTACCAGGTATCGGGGGCCAACGTCCTGACTTTC. The rearrangement uses TRBV5-6 and TRBJ2-6; D call uncertain. CDR1 is SGHDT, CDR2 YYEEEE, per germline. The CDR3 totals 15 residues. V lost 5 bases to trimming and J lost 4 bases, with 13 bases between them.

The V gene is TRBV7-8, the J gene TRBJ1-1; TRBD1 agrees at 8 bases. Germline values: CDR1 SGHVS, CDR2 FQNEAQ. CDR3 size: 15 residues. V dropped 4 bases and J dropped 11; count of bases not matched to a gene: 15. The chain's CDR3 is CASSSRDRTRQWAFF. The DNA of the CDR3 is TGTGCCAGCAGCTCCCGGGACAGGACTCGTCAGTGGGCTTTCTTT.